Listed below are T cell receptor beta chains from one sample, sequenced in a study of cytomegalovirus exposure and HLA in healthy donors. TCRdb keeps only in-frame clones here, not all; method: immunoSEQ multiplex PCR. The sample yields 160,000 or so clones, around four fifths seen once. Sequenced: PBMCs. These receptors were taken from a man aged 25-40 years in good health and CMV-seronegative. Both conserved end residues are part of each CDR3. The order of the fields is CDR3 protein, CDR3 DNA, D gene, clone size, J gene, V gene. D genes are given only for firm matches. Size tells how often a clone was seen (once, few, many) or the class of an expanded clone, and some rows leave it out.

CDR3 protein: CASSHAPTALPF; CDR3 DNA: TGTGCCAGTAGTCACGCTCCGACAGCCCTTCCCTTC; D gene: NA; clone size: NA; J gene: TRBJ1-2; V gene: TRBV19
CDR3 protein: CASSTKSGPGTDTQYF; CDR3 DNA: TGTGCCAGCAGTACTAAGTCAGGGCCCGGCACAGATACGCAGTATTTT; D gene: NA; clone size: once; J gene: TRBJ2-3; V gene: TRBV6-6
CDR3 protein: CASSREEGYVTEAFF; CDR3 DNA: TGCGCCAGCAGCCGCGAAGAGGGCTACGTCACTGAAGCTTTCTTT; D gene: NA; clone size: NA; J gene: TRBJ1-1; V gene: TRBV5-1
CDR3 protein: CASSRQGTDQPQHF; CDR3 DNA: TGTGCCAGCAGCCGACAGGGTACAGATCAGCCCCAGCATTTT; D gene: TRBD1; clone size: few; J gene: TRBJ1-5; V gene: TRBV7-2
CDR3 protein: CASSPMQRGASYEQYF; CDR3 DNA: TGTGCCAGCAGCCCTATGCAGCGGGGGGCCTCCTACGAGCAGTACTTC; D gene: TRBD2; clone size: NA; J gene: TRBJ2-7; V gene: TRBV7-2
CDR3 protein: CASSAGAGNTEAFF; CDR3 DNA: TGTGCCAGCAGCGCAGGGGCGGGGAACACTGAAGCTTTCTTT; D gene: NA; clone size: NA; J gene: TRBJ1-1; V gene: TRBV5-4
CDR3 protein: CASSLTRLGGELFF; CDR3 DNA: TGCGCCAGCAGCCTTACTAGACTGGGCGGGGAGCTGTTTTTT; D gene: NA; clone size: few; J gene: TRBJ2-2; V gene: TRBV10-2
CDR3 protein: CASSGIGQSYEQYF; CDR3 DNA: TGTGCCAGCAGCGGGATTGGACAGAGCTACGAGCAGTACTTC; D gene: NA; clone size: NA; J gene: TRBJ2-7; V gene: TRBV7-8
CDR3 protein: CASSLSPMRAYEQYF; CDR3 DNA: TGTGCCAGCAGCTTGAGCCCTATGCGCGCCTACGAGCAGTACTTC; D gene: NA; clone size: NA; J gene: TRBJ2-7; V gene: TRBV7-2
CDR3 protein: CASSPGGAGSGELFF; CDR3 DNA: TGTGCCAGCAGTCCCGGGGGGGCGGGAAGCGGGGAGCTGTTTTTT; D gene: TRBD2; clone size: NA; J gene: TRBJ2-2; V gene: TRBV28
CDR3 protein: CASSVWTGGISTEAFF; CDR3 DNA: TGTGCCAGCAGTGTGTGGACAGGGGGCATAAGCACTGAAGCTTTCTTT; D gene: TRBD1; clone size: NA; J gene: TRBJ1-1; V gene: TRBV2
CDR3 protein: CASSLTGLANYGYTF; CDR3 DNA: TGTGCCAGCAGCTTGACAGGGCTCGCTAACTATGGCTACACCTTC; D gene: TRBD1; clone size: NA; J gene: TRBJ1-2; V gene: TRBV27
CDR3 protein: CAWSVWQGVRYF; CDR3 DNA: TGTGCCTGGAGTGTATGGCAGGGGGTTCGGTACTTC; D gene: TRBD1; clone size: NA; J gene: TRBJ2-7; V gene: TRBV30
CDR3 protein: CASSLVGGVGTEAFF; CDR3 DNA: TGTGCCAGCAGCTTAGTTGGCGGGGTTGGCACTGAAGCTTTCTTT; D gene: NA; clone size: NA; J gene: TRBJ1-1; V gene: TRBV7-9
CDR3 protein: CASSDSRRGGFNEQFF; CDR3 DNA: TGTGCCAGCAGTGACTCCCGGCGGGGGGGCTTCAATGAGCAGTTCTTC; D gene: TRBD2; clone size: NA; J gene: TRBJ2-1; V gene: TRBV6-4
CDR3 protein: CASRLARDRGSYEQYF; CDR3 DNA: TGTGCCAGCAGATTAGCCCGGGACAGGGGATCCTACGAGCAGTACTTC; D gene: TRBD1; clone size: few; J gene: TRBJ2-7; V gene: TRBV6-6
CDR3 protein: CASSFLLAGGEAYEQYF; CDR3 DNA: TGTGCCAGCAGCTTCTTACTAGCGGGGGGAGAAGCCTACGAGCAGTACTTC; D gene: TRBD2; clone size: NA; J gene: TRBJ2-7; V gene: TRBV7-8
CDR3 protein: CASSALSSNQPQHF; CDR3 DNA: TGTGCCAGTAGTGCCCTTAGCAGCAATCAGCCCCAGCATTTT; D gene: NA; clone size: once; J gene: TRBJ1-5; V gene: TRBV19
CDR3 protein: CASGPPYSNQPQHF; CDR3 DNA: TGTGCCAGCGGGCCGCCATATAGCAATCAGCCCCAGCATTTT; D gene: NA; clone size: once; J gene: TRBJ1-5; V gene: TRBV9
CDR3 protein: CASSVLGGGTEAFF; CDR3 DNA: TGTGCCAGCAGTGTGTTGGGGGGGGGCACTGAAGCTTTCTTT; D gene: NA; clone size: once; J gene: TRBJ1-1; V gene: TRBV6-4
CDR3 protein: CASSSSTDTQYF; CDR3 DNA: TGTGCCAGCAGCTCGTCTACAGATACGCAGTATTTT; D gene: NA; clone size: NA; J gene: TRBJ2-3; V gene: TRBV11-2
CDR3 protein: CASSITSGPAYEQYF; CDR3 DNA: TGTGCCAGCAGTATCACTAGCGGCCCTGCCTACGAGCAGTACTTC; D gene: TRBD2; clone size: NA; J gene: TRBJ2-7; V gene: TRBV9
CDR3 protein: CAWSGGGPEQYF; CDR3 DNA: TGTGCCTGGAGTGGGGGGGGCCCTGAGCAGTACTTC; D gene: NA; clone size: NA; J gene: TRBJ2-5; V gene: TRBV30
CDR3 protein: CASSVEGSGYNEQFF; CDR3 DNA: TGTGCCAGCAGCGTAGAGGGTAGCGGTTACAATGAGCAGTTCTTC; D gene: NA; clone size: once; J gene: TRBJ2-1; V gene: TRBV9
CDR3 protein: CASSWDRVRYEQFF; CDR3 DNA: TGTGCCAGCAGTTGGGACAGGGTGCGTTATGAGCAGTTCTTC; D gene: TRBD1; clone size: NA; J gene: TRBJ2-1; V gene: TRBV28
CDR3 protein: CASSSQGDEQYF; CDR3 DNA: TGTGCCAGCAGCTCACAGGGCGACGAGCAGTACTTC; D gene: NA; clone size: NA; J gene: TRBJ2-7; V gene: TRBV7-6
CDR3 protein: CASSSHRGVYEQYF; CDR3 DNA: TGTGCCAGCAGTTCCCACAGGGGAGTCTACGAGCAGTACTTC; D gene: TRBD1; clone size: NA; J gene: TRBJ2-7; V gene: TRBV6-5
CDR3 protein: CASSLYREHTEAFF; CDR3 DNA: TGCGCCAGCAGCTTATACAGGGAGCACACTGAAGCTTTCTTT; D gene: NA; clone size: NA; J gene: TRBJ1-1; V gene: TRBV5-1
CDR3 protein: CASSPSGGNSNTGELFF; CDR3 DNA: TGTGCCAGCTCACCCTCAGGGGGCAACTCGAACACCGGGGAGCTGTTTTTT; D gene: TRBD1; clone size: NA; J gene: TRBJ2-2; V gene: TRBV18
CDR3 protein: CASSSSPGQGSLSEAFF; CDR3 DNA: TGTGCCAGCAGCTCCTCGCCGGGACAGGGGTCACTATCGGAAGCTTTCTTT; D gene: TRBD1; clone size: NA; J gene: TRBJ1-1; V gene: TRBV4-2
CDR3 protein: CASSLAGDRVGQPQHF; CDR3 DNA: TGTGCCAGCAGCTTAGCTGGGGACAGGGTCGGTCAGCCCCAGCATTTT; D gene: TRBD1; clone size: NA; J gene: TRBJ1-5; V gene: TRBV7-6
CDR3 protein: CASSPPPRLAGVSSYNEQFF; CDR3 DNA: TGTGCCAGCAGCCCCCCACCGAGGCTAGCGGGGGTGAGCTCCTACAATGAGCAGTTCTTC; D gene: TRBD2; clone size: NA; J gene: TRBJ2-1; V gene: TRBV7-3
CDR3 protein: CASSPVHNTEAFF; CDR3 DNA: TGTGCCAGCAGCCCAGTCCACAACACTGAAGCTTTCTTT; D gene: NA; clone size: once; J gene: TRBJ1-1; V gene: TRBV7-2
CDR3 protein: CASSYKGGAGNYGYTF; CDR3 DNA: TGTGCCAGCAGTTACAAAGGGGGCGCGGGGAACTATGGCTACACCTTC; D gene: TRBD1; clone size: few; J gene: TRBJ1-2; V gene: TRBV7-9
CDR3 protein: CASSVGGSIYNEQFF; CDR3 DNA: TGTGCCAGCAGCGTAGGCGGTAGCATCTACAATGAGCAGTTCTTC; D gene: NA; clone size: NA; J gene: TRBJ2-1; V gene: TRBV9
CDR3 protein: CASSLQQGAEKLFF; CDR3 DNA: TGCGCCAGCAGCTTGCAACAGGGCGCCGAAAAACTGTTTTTT; D gene: NA; clone size: few; J gene: TRBJ1-4; V gene: TRBV5-1
CDR3 protein: CASTLGGGGIKTQYF; CDR3 DNA: TGTGCCAGCACCTTGGGGGGGGGAGGTATAAAGACCCAGTACTTC; D gene: TRBD2; clone size: NA; J gene: TRBJ2-5; V gene: TRBV7-6
CDR3 protein: CATSRVARTYNEQFF; CDR3 DNA: TGTGCCACCAGCAGGGTGGCGAGGACCTACAATGAGCAGTTCTTC; D gene: NA; clone size: NA; J gene: TRBJ2-1; V gene: TRBV15
CDR3 protein: CATGRDFQETQYF; CDR3 DNA: TGTGCCACCGGCAGGGACTTCCAAGAGACCCAGTACTTC; D gene: NA; clone size: NA; J gene: TRBJ2-5; V gene: TRBV15
CDR3 protein: CARSREQGSQPQHF; CDR3 DNA: TGTGCCAGAAGTCGTGAACAGGGTAGTCAGCCCCAGCATTTT; D gene: NA; clone size: once; J gene: TRBJ1-5; V gene: TRBV5-3
CDR3 protein: CASSTGLTNTGELFF; CDR3 DNA: TGTGCCAGCAGTACGGGACTAACGAACACCGGGGAGCTGTTTTTT; D gene: TRBD2; clone size: NA; J gene: TRBJ2-2; V gene: TRBV6-6
CDR3 protein: CASSSGVTEAFF; CDR3 DNA: TGCGCCAGCAGCTCGGGTGTGACTGAAGCTTTCTTT; D gene: NA; clone size: once; J gene: TRBJ1-1; V gene: TRBV5-1
CDR3 protein: CASSQDLGLGYNEQFF; CDR3 DNA: TGCGCCAGCAGCCAAGATCTCGGACTGGGGTACAATGAGCAGTTCTTC; D gene: NA; clone size: NA; J gene: TRBJ2-1; V gene: TRBV4-1
CDR3 protein: CAWSLGVYEQYF; CDR3 DNA: TGTGCCTGGAGTCTCGGAGTATACGAGCAGTACTTC; D gene: NA; clone size: few; J gene: TRBJ2-7; V gene: TRBV30
CDR3 protein: CASSSTTGGLKDTQYF; CDR3 DNA: TGTGCCAGCAGCTCAACGACAGGGGGCCTGAAAGATACGCAGTATTTT; D gene: TRBD1; clone size: NA; J gene: TRBJ2-3; V gene: TRBV5-4
CDR3 protein: CAISERQGNYGYTF; CDR3 DNA: TGTGCCATCAGTGAGCGTCAGGGGAACTATGGCTACACCTTC; D gene: NA; clone size: NA; J gene: TRBJ1-2; V gene: TRBV10-3
CDR3 protein: CASSEQTGFNYGYTF; CDR3 DNA: TGCGCCAGCAGCGAACAGACAGGGTTCAACTATGGCTACACCTTC; D gene: TRBD1; clone size: NA; J gene: TRBJ1-2; V gene: TRBV4-3
CDR3 protein: CASSQDRNTGELFF; CDR3 DNA: TGTGCCAGCAGCCAAGACAGGAACACCGGGGAGCTGTTTTTT; D gene: NA; clone size: NA; J gene: TRBJ2-2; V gene: TRBV11-3
CDR3 protein: CASSSRQRSRDEQYF; CDR3 DNA: TGTGCCAGCAGCTCCCGACAGCGATCCAGGGACGAGCAGTACTTC; D gene: NA; clone size: NA; J gene: TRBJ2-7; V gene: TRBV6-5
CDR3 protein: CASSLDQGAGYNEQFF; CDR3 DNA: TGTGCCAGCAGCTTAGATCAGGGGGCTGGCTACAATGAGCAGTTCTTC; D gene: TRBD1; clone size: NA; J gene: TRBJ2-1; V gene: TRBV11-2
CDR3 protein: CASRKRVGGPRPQHF; CDR3 DNA: TGTGCCAGCAGAAAACGGGTCGGGGGACCGAGGCCCCAGCATTTT; D gene: NA; clone size: NA; J gene: TRBJ1-5; V gene: TRBV28
CDR3 protein: CASSPLAGLQETQYF; CDR3 DNA: TGTGCCAGCAGCCCCCTAGCGGGCTTACAAGAGACCCAGTACTTC; D gene: TRBD2; clone size: NA; J gene: TRBJ2-5; V gene: TRBV7-3